This T cell receptor beta chain was obtained from a study of blood T cells in healthy people across ages (dated by TCRdb to between 2015 and 2017). Regarding the research as a whole: In model experiments, template switching captured roughly one uniquely barcoded TCR beta cDNA molecule for every two T cells. The study measured age-related changes in TCR beta repertoire diversity using deep sequencing normalized with unique cDNA molecular identifiers. The donors were split into four age groups: young (average 16 years), middle-aged (roughly 42), aged (approximately 60) and long-lived (approximately 80). To avoid experimental bias, donors of different ages were distributed randomly across sequencing lanes. For two donors (one aged 18 to 29 and one aged 80 or older), the study analyzed two additional independent replicas of 1 million unique cDNA reads from the same blood draw. The study at large found these results: Bulk unsorted PBMC profiling prevented conclusive comparison of naive and antigen-experienced compartments. As age increased, observed TCR beta diversity per million T cells dropped in a roughly linear way, and a significant reduction was already evident by age about 40. Estimates of total diversity based on one million sequenced T cells were regarded as lower bounds and as underestimates. Compared with the aged group, the long-lived group had more naive CD4+ T cells, fewer expanded clones and increased TCR diversity, a pattern suggesting age selection. Because donor CMV infection status was unknown, age-related changes in expanded clonotypes were potentially confounded. Observed TCR beta diversity correlated strongly with the percentage of naive T cells measured by flow cytometry.

Trimming removed 8 bases from V and 0 bases from J, leaving 17 bases between the germline ends. Including the terminal cysteine and phenylalanine, the CDR3 comprises 16 residues. The only DNA kept is the CDR3, 48 bases in frame from the first base. Receptors were amplified or captured by 5' RACE. TCRdb shows the sequencer as Illumina HiSeq 2500. A second PCR of 7 to 11 cycles was run with a J-beta primer mix and a sample-barcoded 5' primer. Each TCR beta cDNA molecule received a unique molecular identifier from a template-switch 5' adaptor carrying 12 random nucleotides. Each sample yielded at least 3 million CDR3-containing paired-end reads. First-strand cDNA synthesis was performed from all RNA using the Mint cDNA synthesis kit, with priming by a TRBC-specific oligonucleotide. All cDNA was treated with uracil-DNA glycosylase and then went through a first 18-cycle PCR with the universal primers M1SS and BC2_uni_R. Per the original workflow: For normalization, 1 million high-quality reads, each with a distinct molecular identifier, were randomly selected from each sample. Reads with shared molecular identifiers were discarded instead of being binned into consensus sequences. CDR3 identification, clonotype clustering and error correction used MiTCR with a Q25 quality threshold and the strictest error-elimination algorithm. Lower-bound total TCR beta diversity was estimated with a nonparametric unseen species model using Euler transformation. TCRdb's own reprocessing of the public reads used fastp at Q25 and MiXCR and kept productive beta chains. For every CDR3 protein sequence, its rows merge into one entry that carries the most common genes and DNA. In this record, the V and J calls reflect TCRdb's handling and not the investigators' own analysis. Recorded for this sample are 1.5 million or so distinct CDR3 sequences; 40% to 45% of them occurred a single time. The ten largest account for approximately 4% of the sample.

The 39 donors, aged about 6 to 95 years, were systemically healthy Caucasian individuals from Russia. Approximately 10 milliliters of peripheral blood were collected from each donor into EDTA-treated Vacutainer tubes. Ficoll-Paque density-gradient centrifugation was used to isolate PBMCs, with at least 6 million per sample. Trizol reagent was used to extract total RNA from the PBMCs, yielding at least 5.5 micrograms per sample. Naive CD45RAhigh/CD27high T cell percentages were measured by flow cytometry on a PBMC aliquot from every donor. In regard to this clonotype: Its antigen has not been determined. Qualities for individual bases were not recorded, and no much larger clone is one base off.

This receptor was obtained from a young woman in good health. Sequencing was done on a sample of blood. The sequence links TRBV12-3 or TRBV12-4 to TRBJ1-3; TRBD1 could be the D gene, as 5 bases match. The DNA reads as follows: TGTGCCAGCGTTTGGGGGTTTGGCGACTCTGGAAACACCATATATTTT. Its translation reads: CASVWGFGDSGNTIYF.